This paragraph reports one TCR beta chain. Its antigen is not known. This sample was taken from a study of T cell responses to AZD1222 COVID-19 vaccine. Study-wide background: Samples with a second dose at about 4 or about 12 weeks were pooled together.

CDR1 and CDR2 (germline): MGHRA, YSYEKL. Trimming removed 0 bases from V and 9 bases from J, with 18 bases in between. The CDR3 has 16 residues. This table comes from immunoSEQ multiplex PCR, and its TCRdb copy is limited to in-frame clones, with some not included. This repertoire shows 150,000 to 180,000 clones, around 89% found once; its top ten account for 3% to 3.5%. Study-wide results and limits: Repertoires were obtained only post-peak T cell response. Clonal diversity may have been underestimated, and the donors were mostly white British, with more females than males. Increases in Spike-specific TCR breadth and depth were seen after two AZD1222 doses.

The chain joins TRBV4-1 to TRBJ2-1; unclear D gene. The TCR sequence derives from an adult in good health. The source was peripheral blood, collected on day 0 of AZD1222 vaccination. The CDR3 DNA is TGCGCCAGCAGCCAAGATCAAGGGCTAGGTGGCGGTGAGCAGTTCTTC. Amino acids: CASSQDQGLGGGEQFF.